One and the same sample provided the 11 T cell receptor beta chains below, sequenced in a study of blood T cell repertoires in COVID-19. Libraries were prepared by immunoSEQ multiplex PCR; TCRdb keeps only in-frame clonotypes and omits some of them. Among around 130,000 clones listed, roughly 89% were seen once. Specimen: PBMCs or T cells enriched from blood (not recorded which). Receptors originate from a woman in her 30s who had recovered from COVID-19.

V is TRBV28 and J is TRBJ1-5, with 7 bases aligning to TRBD1. The CDR3 length is 13 residues. V shed 4 bases, J shed 5 bases, and the junction held 2 bases outside the gene matches. Germline CDR1 is MDHEN and CDR2 is SYDVKM. CDR3: CASSSDRDQPQHF. The CDR3 coding sequence is TGTGCCAGCAGTTCTGACAGGGATCAGCCCCAGCATTTT.

The chain couples TRBV18 to TRBJ2-1; D call uncertain. The CDR3 consists of 11 residues. V dropped 3 bases and J dropped 10 bases, with 7 bases sitting between them. Germline CDR1 KGHSH, CDR2 LQKENI. The CDR3 protein is CASSPRREQFF. DNA for the CDR3: TGTGCCAGCTCACCGAGGCGGGAGCAGTTCTTC.

The J gene is TRBJ2-7, the V gene TRBV7-2; 10 bases are shared with TRBD2. This CDR3 region has 16 residues. With 2 bases clipped from V and 2 bases from J, the junction kept 6 bases outside the gene matches. Germline V CDR1 and CDR2: SGHTA, FQGNSA. The CDR3 here is CASSLTSGDMAYEQYF. In DNA form, the CDR3 reads TGTGCCAGCAGCTTAACTAGCGGGGACATGGCCTACGAGCAGTACTTC.

The chain uses TRBV11-3 and TRBJ1-4; D is ambiguous. V lost 5 bases, J lost 7 bases, and 8 bases lay in between. The CDR3 is made up of 12 amino acids. Germline V gives CDR1 SGHNT, CDR2 YENEEA. CDR3 sequence (DNA): TGTGCCAGCAGCGCCCGGGGTGAAAAACTGTTTTTT. This gives the protein CASSARGEKLFF.

The chain links TRBV21-1 to TRBJ1-1; the table's D call, TRBD1, has no DNA check behind it. TRBV21-1 is flagged as a pseudogene. The CDR3 totals 15 residues. CDR3 DNA sequence: TGTGCCAGCAGCAAAGTGTACAGGGGTTCGGATGAAGCTTTCTTT. This encodes CASSKVYRGSDEAFF.

The J gene is TRBJ2-4, the V gene TRBV5-1; D may be TRBD1 (5 bases). Trimming shortened V by 4 bases and J by 5 bases, and 10 bases separated the two germline ends. The CDR3 consists of 13 residues. Per germline, CDR1 SGHRS and CDR2 YFSETQ. The CDR3 DNA reads TGCGCCAGCAGCCCAGTAGGGGAAAACATTCAGTACTTC. The encoded protein is CASSPVGENIQYF.

The rearrangement uses TRBV28 and TRBJ1-5; 11 bases agree with TRBD1. This CDR3 is 14 amino acids long. Germline V gives CDR1 MDHEN, CDR2 SYDVKM. V trimming: 2 bases; J trimming: 6 bases; junction bases outside the gene matches: 0. The CDR3: CASSLGTGGQPQHF. The CDR3 DNA is TGTGCCAGCAGTTTAGGGACAGGGGGTCAGCCCCAGCATTTT. Looking up the rest from reference TRBV28 and TRBJ1-5 gives the full variable domain: DVKVTQSSRYLVKRTGEKVFLECVQDMDHENMFWYRQDPGLGLRLIYFSYDVKMKEKGDIPEGYSVSREKKERFSLILESASTNQTSMYLCASSLGTGGQPQHFGDGTRLSIL.

This chain uses TRBV9 with TRBJ1-3; D is uncertain. V shed 4 bases and J shed 0 bases, with 11 bases lying between them. The CDR3 has 15 residues. Germline-derived CDR1 and CDR2 are SGDLS and YYNGEE. The CDR3 DNA reads TGTGCCAGCAGCACTAGTGGGAGCTCTGGAAACACCATATATTTT. It specifies CASSTSGSSGNTIYF.

The genes are TRBV3-1 (or the pseudogene TRBV3-2) and TRBJ2-5; 7 bases line up with TRBD2. Germline values: CDR1 LGHDT, CDR2 YNNKEL (reference sequence). Losses at the gene ends were 0 bases for V and 2 bases for J; bases not matched to a gene: 6. The CDR3 is 16 amino acids. DNA of the CDR3: TGTGCCAGCAGCCAAGAGAGGCTAGCGGTTCAAGAGACCCAGTACTTC. It codes for CASSQERLAVQETQYF.

The chain employs TRBV18 and TRBJ2-1, with 13 bases matching TRBD2. This CDR3 spans 17 amino acids. Germline CDR1 KGHSH, CDR2 LQKENI. The J segment lost 9 bases and the V segment lost 3 bases, leaving 11 bases of the junction unmatched. The CDR3 loop reads CASSPSLAGGPHGEQFF. The CDR3 region has the DNA TGTGCCAGCTCACCTTCACTAGCGGGAGGGCCACACGGTGAGCAGTTCTTC. The whole variable domain, remainder taken from reference TRBV18 and TRBJ2-1, is NAGVMQNPRHLVRRRGQEARLRCSPMKGHSHVYWYRQLPEEGLKFMVYLQKENIIDESGMPKERFSAEFPKEGPSILRIQQVVRGDSAAYFCASSPSLAGGPHGEQFFGPGTRLTVL.

J is TRBJ2-2 and V is TRBV7-3; D is possibly TRBD2 (5 bases). This CDR3 has 13 amino acids. CDR1 and CDR2 (germline): SGHTA, FQGTGA. The V and J ends lost 5 bases and 8 bases respectively, with 12 bases between them. The CDR3 DNA is TGTGCCAGCAGCCCTACACGGGGTGGGGAGCTGTTTTTT. It codes for CASSPTRGGELFF.